The source of this T cell receptor (beta chain) is a study of control samples from healthy donors and cancer patients. Profiled with immunoSEQ multiplex PCR; TCRdb holds only in-frame clones, not every one. Among 95,000 to 120,000 clones listed, approximately 82% were seen once. Germline V CDR1 and CDR2: MNHEY, SVGAGI. The CDR3 length is 14 residues. V lost 2 bases, J lost 5 bases, and 12 bases lay in between. This chain joins TRBV6-5 and TRBJ1-2, with D tentatively TRBD1 (5 bases). The source is a man younger than 30 in good health. The sample comprised blood. The CDR3 sequence is CASSYVGQGYGYTF. CDR3 coding DNA: TGTGCCAGCAGTTACGTGGGGCAAGGGTATGGCTACACCTTC.